A selection of T cell receptor beta chains follows, all from one sample in a study of blood T cell repertoires in COVID-19. The assay was immunoSEQ multiplex PCR, and TCRdb's table has in-frame clones only and misses some. The sample has around 200,000 clones; around four fifths are singletons. Sequencing was carried out using PBMCs or T cells enriched from blood (not recorded which). All receptors derive from a man aged 40-49 years who had recovered from COVID-19. Each CDR3 is given with its conserved first and last residue. Fields, in order: J gene, D gene, V gene, CDR3 length, clone size, CDR3 DNA, CDR3 protein. A D gene is named only where the DNA matches it firmly. Expanded clones get a size class; other rows say once, few or many, or leave the size out.

TRBJ2-7 TRBD2 TRBV19 15 . TGTGCCAGTAGTATTTGGGAGGGAAGAGTTCGCGAGCAGTACTTC CASSIWEGRVREQYF
TRBJ2-7 TRBD2 TRBV6-9 13 . TGTGCCAGCAGTTGGACTAGCGGGAACGAGCAGTACTTC CASSWTSGNEQYF
TRBJ1-4 . TRBV10-2 14 . TGCGCCAGCAGTGATGCGGGGATAAATGAAAAACTGTTTTTT CASSDAGINEKLFF
TRBJ2-7 . TRBV25-1 13 few TGTGCCAGCAGTGCCACAGGGTTCTACGAGCAGTACTTC CASSATGFYEQYF
TRBJ2-1 . TRBV10-1 16 . TGCGCCAGCAGTGACCCCCCTCGATCGCTAATCAATGAGCAGTTCTTC CASSDPPRSLINEQFF
TRBJ1-4 . TRBV7-9 12 . TGTGCCAGCAGCTTAGGACACGAAAAACTGTTTTTT CASSLGHEKLFF
TRBJ2-1 TRBD2 TRBV9 14 . TGTGCCAGCAGCGTGGGACTAGAGGTCCATGAGCAGTTCTTC CASSVGLEVHEQFF
TRBJ2-1 TRBD1 TRBV29-1 14 . TGCAGCGTTGTATCCCGGACAGGGCTAGGGGAGCAGTTCTTC CSVVSRTGLGEQFF
TRBJ1-5 TRBD1 TRBV6-5 15 . TGTGCCAGCACCGGCAGACAGGGTATCAATCAGCCCCAGCATTTT CASTGRQGINQPQHF
TRBJ2-1 TRBD1 TRBV5-5 15 . TGTGCCAGCAGCTTGGGGGGACAGGTTTACAATGAGCAGTTCTTC CASSLGGQVYNEQFF
TRBJ1-6 . TRBV7-6 15 . TGTGCCAGCAGCTCCTCCGAACGGCGAGGATCACCCCTCCACTTT CASSSSERRGSPLHF
TRBJ1-1 TRBD1 TRBV9 14 . TGTGCCAGCTCTCAGGGGGCGAGAAACACTGAAGCTTTCTTT CASSQGARNTEAFF
TRBJ2-1 TRBD1 TRBV27 15 . TGTGCCAGCAGTTTCCGGGACAGGGGATACAATGAGCAGTTCTTC CASSFRDRGYNEQFF
TRBJ2-1 . TRBV12-3/TRBV12-4 11 . TGTGCCAGCAGTTGGCACAATGAGCAGTTCTTC CASSWHNEQFF
TRBJ2-7 TRBD2 TRBV5-4 13 . TGTGCCAGCAGGCCTAGCGGGTCTTTAGTGCAGTACTTC CASRPSGSLVQYF
TRBJ2-1 TRBD1 TRBV2 16 . TGTGCCAGCAGTGAAAGGGGGACAGGGGTCTACAATGAGCAGTTCTTC CASSERGTGVYNEQFF
TRBJ2-7 TRBD2 TRBV29-1 14 . TGCAGCGTTGAAGATGTGCGGGGGGTCGACGAGCAGTACTTC CSVEDVRGVDEQYF
TRBJ1-3 . TRBV3-1/TRBV3-2 14 . TGTGCCAGCAGCCAAAGAGGGAGTGGAAACACCATATATTTT CASSQRGSGNTIYF
TRBJ1-2 TRBD1 TRBV3-1/TRBV3-2 15 . TGTGCCAGCAGCCAAGGGACAGGGATTGGTTATGGCTACACCTTC CASSQGTGIGYGYTF
TRBJ2-2 . TRBV5-8 14 . TGTGCCAGCACCGTCACAGGGAACACCGGGGAGCTGTTTTTT CASTVTGNTGELFF
TRBJ1-2 . TRBV19 14 . TGTGCCAGTAGGGCCAGGGGCGCCCACTATGGCTACACCTTC CASRARGAHYGYTF
TRBJ1-5 . TRBV21-1 18 once TGTGCCAGCAGCCCTCCGGCAGCCAGGGGTAAGGGCAATCAGCCCCAGCATTTT CASSPPAARGKGNQPQHF
TRBJ1-2 TRBD1 TRBV7-9 18 few TGTGCCAGCAGCTGGGGTTCGGACAGGGTTTCTTTCCGCTATGGCTACACCTTC CASSWGSDRVSFRYGYTF
TRBJ1-1 TRBD1 TRBV11-2 12 . TGTGCCAGCAGCTCTAACAGGGGTGAAGCTTTCTTT CASSSNRGEAFF
TRBJ1-1 TRBD1 TRBV19 14 . TGTGCCAGTAGTAGACAGGGGCCGAACACTGAAGCTTTCTTT CASSRQGPNTEAFF
TRBJ1-2 . TRBV6-5 12 . TGTGCCAGCTCCCCGCGGCGAGGGGGCTACACCTTC CASSPRRGGYTF
TRBJ1-3 TRBD1 TRBV11-2 15 few TGTGCCAGCAACGACAGGGGCAAGTCCGGAAACACCATATATTTT CASNDRGKSGNTIYF
TRBJ1-5 TRBD1 TRBV27 19 . TGTGCCAGCAGTTTATCCGGGAGGGGACAGAGACGTTCTGGTCAGCCCCAGCATTTT CASSLSGRGQRRSGQPQHF
TRBJ1-4 TRBD1 TRBV30 17 once TGTGCCTGGAGTGGTGACAGGGGAGAAGTGACTAATGAAAAACTGTTTTTT CAWSGDRGEVTNEKLFF
TRBJ2-7 . TRBV10-2 16 . TGCGCCAGCAGTGAGTCGGGCGTCTTTCGGTCCTACGAGCAGTACTTC CASSESGVFRSYEQYF
TRBJ1-2 . TRBV19 13 once TGTGCCAGTAGTCCAGGGCCTCTCTATGGCTACACCTTC CASSPGPLYGYTF
TRBJ1-2 TRBD1 TRBV5-1 13 . TGCGCCAGCAGCATCGGACAGGATAGTGGCTACACCTTC CASSIGQDSGYTF
TRBJ2-1 TRBD2 TRBV7-2 15 . TGTGCCAGCAGTGTCGGTTTGGGCGGGGGGTTTGAGCAGTTCTTC CASSVGLGGGFEQFF
TRBJ1-1 . TRBV9 17 . TGTGCCAGCAGCGTAGAAGCTGGAGACGATTTAAACACTGAAGCTTTCTTT CASSVEAGDDLNTEAFF
TRBJ2-5 TRBD1 TRBV19 16 . TGTGCCAGTAGTATGCCGCGGACAGGGGGCGGAGAGACCCAGTACTTC CASSMPRTGGGETQYF
TRBJ1-2 . TRBV6-5 14 . TGTGCCAGCAGTTACGTTGGCAGGAACTATGGCTACACCTTC CASSYVGRNYGYTF
TRBJ1-2 . TRBV30 13 few TGTGCCTGGAGTTCAGGGGCTGACTATGGCTACACCTTC CAWSSGADYGYTF
TRBJ1-3 . TRBV30 15 . TGTGCCTGGAGTGTTTCCCCTTCGTCTGGAAACACCATATATTTT CAWSVSPSSGNTIYF
TRBJ1-6 TRBD1 TRBV15 15 . TGTGCCACCAGCGAAGGGACAGGGTTTCGGTCACCCCTCCACTTT CATSEGTGFRSPLHF
TRBJ1-5 . TRBV2 13 . TGTGCCAGCAGTGAAGCGCTTCCGGGGAACCAGCATTTT CASSEALPGNQHF
TRBJ1-6 . TRBV29-1 13 . TGCAGCGTCAAACAGGCTCCCGGTTCACCCCTCCACTTT CSVKQAPGSPLHF